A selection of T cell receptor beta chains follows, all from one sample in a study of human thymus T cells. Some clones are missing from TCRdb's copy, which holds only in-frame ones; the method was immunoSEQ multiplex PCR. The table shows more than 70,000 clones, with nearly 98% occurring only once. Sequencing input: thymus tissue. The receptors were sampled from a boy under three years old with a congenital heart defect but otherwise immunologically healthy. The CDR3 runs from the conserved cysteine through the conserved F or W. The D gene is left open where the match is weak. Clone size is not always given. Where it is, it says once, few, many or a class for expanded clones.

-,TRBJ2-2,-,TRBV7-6,TGTGCCAGCAGCTTAGGGCAGAACACCGGGGAGCTGTTTTTT,CASSLGQNTGELFF
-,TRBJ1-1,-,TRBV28,TGTGCCAGCTTAAGAATGGGGGGGCGCGGGATGAACACTGAAGCTTTCTTT,CASLRMGGRGMNTEAFF
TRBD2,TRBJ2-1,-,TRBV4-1,TGCGCCAGCAGCCCCGGGACTAGCGGCTACAATGAGCAGTTCTTC,CASSPGTSGYNEQFF
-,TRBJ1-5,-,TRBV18,TGTGCCAGCTCACCATCGTACGGGGATGTTTATAGCAATCAGCCCCAGCATTTT,CASSPSYGDVYSNQPQHF
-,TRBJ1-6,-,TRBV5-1,TGCGCCAGCAGCTTCTACAGGGATTCACCCCTCCACTTT,CASSFYRDSPLHF
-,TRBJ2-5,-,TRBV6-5,TGTGCCAGCAGTTACCACAGGGAGGATCTAGAGACCCAGTACTTC,CASSYHREDLETQYF
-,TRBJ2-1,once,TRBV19,TGTGCCAGTAGTGGATCTCCTGCAAAAATCTACAATGAGCAGTTCTTC,CASSGSPAKIYNEQFF
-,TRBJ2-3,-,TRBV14,TGTGCCAGCAGCCAAGACCATGCCGGGAGCACAGATACGCAGTATTTT,CASSQDHAGSTDTQYF
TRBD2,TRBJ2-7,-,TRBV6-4,TGTGCCAGCAGTTCCGGGACTAGCACCTACGAGCAGTACTTC,CASSSGTSTYEQYF
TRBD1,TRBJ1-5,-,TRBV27,TGTGCCAGCAGTCCCCAAGGGGGACAGGGGGCGCAGGGGCCCCAGCATTTT,CASSPQGGQGAQGPQHF
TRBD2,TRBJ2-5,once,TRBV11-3,TGTGCCAGCAGCTTAGAGCGGGAGGGGGAGACCCAGTACTTC,CASSLEREGETQYF
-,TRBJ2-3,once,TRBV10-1,TGCGCCAGCAGTGGGGAAACAGATACGCAGTATTTT,CASSGETDTQYF
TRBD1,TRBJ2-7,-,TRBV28,TGTGCCAGCAGCTCAACAAGGACAGGGAACTTCTACGAGCAGTACTTC,CASSSTRTGNFYEQYF
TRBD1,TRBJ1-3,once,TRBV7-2,TGTGCCAGCAGCCCTCCCATCACGACAGGGGCTGGAAACACCATATATTTT,CASSPPITTGAGNTIYF
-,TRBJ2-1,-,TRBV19,TGTGCCAGTAGTGTCAGCTCCAGCTCCTACAATGAGCAGTTCTTC,CASSVSSSSYNEQFF
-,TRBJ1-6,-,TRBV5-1,TGCGCCAGCAGCTCCGACGGGTCTAATTCACCCCTCCACTTT,CASSSDGSNSPLHF